One sample yielded the 3 T cell receptor beta chains listed below, sequenced in a study of blood T cell repertoires in COVID-19. Only in-frame clones appear in the TCRdb table, and some are missing; sequencing was by immunoSEQ multiplex PCR. The sample has about 190,000 clones, roughly 80% seen once. The sample consisted of peripheral blood. The receptors here all came from a man aged 50-60 years who had recovered from COVID-19.

This chain joins TRBV11-2 and TRBJ2-1; 8 positions match TRBD2. The CDR3 has 15 amino acids. CDR1 and CDR2 (germline): SGHAT, FQNNGV. After removal of 5 bases from V and 6 bases from J, the junction contained 9 bases not matched to a gene. Here the CDR3 DNA reads TGTGCCAGCAGCGCCACGGGGGGGCTACTCAATGAGCAGTTCTTC. It translates to CASSATGGLLNEQFF.

V is TRBV11-1 and J is TRBJ2-3; D is undetermined. The V and J ends lost 5 bases and 6 bases respectively, with 9 bases between them. The germline V gene encodes CDR1 SGHAT and CDR2 FQDESV (reference sequence). There are 12 residues in the CDR3. The CDR3 region is CASSLPRDTQYF. DNA for the CDR3: TGTGCCAGCAGCCTTCCGAGGGATACGCAGTATTTT.

The CDR3 DNA sequence: TGTGCCAGCAGAAGACAGCCGATGAACACTGAAGCTTTCTTT. Translation gives CASRRQPMNTEAFF. The chain carries TRBV6-5 and TRBJ1-1; possible D gene TRBD1, 5 bases. The CDR3 extends over 14 amino acids. With 6 bases removed from V and 0 bases from J, the gap between germline ends came to 11 bases. Germline V CDR1 and CDR2: MNHEY, SVGAGI.